These 15 T cell receptor beta chains came from one sample sequenced in a study of tissue T cells after allogeneic stem cell transplantation. Clones were read by immunoSEQ multiplex PCR, and TCRdb kept only the in-frame ones, dropping some. Counted here are around 7,500 clones, approximately 50% occurring once; the ten biggest clones make up 8.4%. This sample's time point: mouse harvest day 7 after allogeneic transplant. The graft held 10^6 splenic CD5+ T cells and 10^7 T-cell-depleted bone marrow cells. The specimen sequenced was gut tissue. The origin of the receptors is a female BALB/c mouse given C57BL/6 T cells with graft-versus-host disease after an allogeneic hematopoietic cell transplant.

This clone is medium-sized by share. Gene names refer to mouse genes. The CDR3 extends 1 residue past the end of the read, so its final part is completed from the germline J gene. V and J are TRBV5 and TRBJ1-1; D not certain. The CDR3 is 12 residues long. V shed 1 base and J shed 1 base, with 1 base lying between them. CDR1 and CDR2 (germline): LGHNA, YNLKQL (reference sequence). The CDR3 DNA, read in part, is TGTGCCAGCAGCCAAGGAAACACAGAAGTCTTC. Translating gives CASSQGNTEVF. The complete CDR3 reads CASSQGNTEVFF.

This clone was seen just once. The germline and genes are mouse ones. From the germline J gene comes the end of the CDR3, since the read stops 1 residue before it. The chain has TRBV23 and TRBJ1-1; the DNA was not compared with TRBD1, the D call given in the table. The CDR3 is 14 residues long. Germline V lookup: CDR1 KGHTA, CDR2 FQNQQP. The CDR3 protein is CSSSQGTANTEVFF. The part of the CDR3 DNA that was read is TGCTCCAGCAGTCAAGGGACAGCAAACACAGAAGTCTTC. The variable domain in full, completed from reference TRBV23 and TRBJ1-1, reads DAAVTQKPRYLIKMKGQEAEMKCIPEKGHTAVFWYQQKQSKELKFLIYFQNQQPLDQIDMVKERFSAVCPSSSLCSLGIRTCEAEDSALYLCSSSQGTANTEVFFGKGTRLTVV.

Of note for this clone: Gene and germline names: mouse. Sequencing ends 1 residue short of the CDR3 end; the germline J gene provides the rest. The chain links TRBV13-3 to TRBJ1-3, with 12 bases lining up with TRBD1. Germline loops: CDR1 NNHDY, CDR2 SYVADS. This CDR3 is built from 16 residues. J lost 4 bases, V lost 2 bases, and 4 bases had no gene match. CDR3 residues: CASSDGDRGRGNTLYF. CDR3 DNA, as far as it was read: TGTGCCAGCAGTGACGGGGACAGGGGGCGAGGAAATACGCTCTAT.

Comments on this clone: Gene names denote mouse genes. The read halts 1 residue ahead of the CDR3 end, with the missing end drawn from the germline J gene. The gene calls are TRBV19 and TRBJ2-2; 8 bases map to TRBD1. V trimming: 2 bases; J trimming: 2 bases; junction bases outside the gene matches: 2. The CDR3 contains 15 residues. Germline loops: CDR1 FNHDT, CDR2 SITEND (reference sequence). The CDR3 sequence is CASSIRGRNTGQLYF. CDR3 bases read: TGTGCCAGCAGTATCAGGGGGCGGAACACCGGGCAGCTCTAC.

This clone was counted only a few times. The listed genes are named as in mouse. The CDR3 extends 1 residue past the end of the read, so its final part is completed from the germline J gene. The J gene is TRBJ2-7, the V gene TRBV26; no clear D. The V gene lost 2 bases and the J gene lost 0 bases, with 5 bases spanning the gap. Per the germline V gene, CDR1 is KGHPV and CDR2 is FQNQEV (reference sequence). This CDR3 contains 13 residues. The CDR3 loop reads CASSLPGSYEQYF. CDR3 bases read: TGTGCCAGCAGTCTGCCGGGCTCCTATGAACAGTAC.

This clone was observed a few times. Gene names are the mouse ones. The CDR3 is cut off 1 residue early in the read; its end comes from the germline J gene. This chain uses TRBV26 with TRBJ2-2; D remains ambiguous. The CDR3 totals 13 residues. Trimming pared 4 bases from V and 2 bases from J, leaving 5 bases between. Germline V lookup: CDR1 KGHPV, CDR2 FQNQEV (reference sequence). CDR3 amino acids: CASSQGNTGQLYF. CDR3 bases read: TGTGCCAGCAGTCAGGGCAACACCGGGCAGCTCTAC.

The table lists this clone with a count of one. Gene names and germline refer to mouse. The read terminates 1 residue before the CDR3 end, so the remaining end is supplied by the germline J gene. V and J are TRBV5 and TRBJ1-2; 10 bases are a match to TRBD1. This CDR3 contains 14 residues. CDR1 and CDR2 from the germline V gene are LGHNA and YNLKQL (reference sequence). With V trimmed by 4 bases and J by 2 bases, 1 base remained unmatched. The CDR3 bases that were read are TGTGCCAGCAGCCCGACAGGGGGCAACTCCGACTACACC. Residues: CASSPTGGNSDYT. The full CDR3 sequence reads CASSPTGGNSDYTF.

About this clone: Gene names and germline refer to mouse. The CDR3 goes on 1 residue after the read ends, and that part is filled in from the germline J gene. The rearrangement links TRBV26 to TRBJ1-3; 8 nucleotides align to TRBD1. The CDR3 totals 15 residues. Trimming took 1 base from V and 3 from J; bases not matched to a gene: 2. From germline, CDR1 is KGHPV and CDR2 FQNQEV (reference sequence). The sequenced part of the CDR3 DNA is TGTGCCAGCAGTCTGTTGACAGGGGTTGGAAATACGCTCTAT. It translates to CASSLLTGVGNTLY. The CDR3 in its entirety is CASSLLTGVGNTLYF.

As for this clone: Any gene name here is a mouse gene name. Sequencing ends 1 residue short of the CDR3 end; the germline J gene provides the rest. This chain connects TRBV15 to TRBJ2-1; perhaps TRBD1 as D (5 bases). V was pared by 6 bases and J by 0 bases, with 9 bases between. From germline, CDR1 is SGHND and CDR2 FRSKSL. The CDR3 loop spans 14 amino acids. The covered CDR3 bases are TGTGCCAGCAGCCTTCAGGGTAACTATGCTGAGCAGTTC. This translates into CASSLQGNYAEQF. The whole CDR3 sequence is CASSLQGNYAEQFF. Using reference TRBV15 and TRBJ2-1 for the parts outside the CDR3, the full variable domain is DAGVTQTPRHEVAEKGQTIILKCEPVSGHNDLFWYRQTKIQGLELLSYFRSKSLMEDGGAFKDRFKAEMLNSSFSTLKIQPTEPKDSAVYLCASSLQGNYAEQFFGPGTRLTVL.

Of note for this clone: Mouse gene names and germline throughout. The read terminates 1 residue before the CDR3 end, so the remaining end is supplied by the germline J gene. V and J are TRBV2 and TRBJ1-1, with 10 bases matching TRBD1. The CDR3 length is 13 residues. V lost 1 base, J lost 8 bases, and 1 base stayed unmatched. Per the germline V gene, CDR1 is LGHNA and CDR2 is YSYQKL. The CDR3 bases that were read are TGTGCCAGCAGCCAAGGACAGGGGGCGGAAGTCTTC. Translation: CASSQGQGAEVF. In full, the CDR3 reads CASSQGQGAEVFF.

Remarks on this clone: Gene names and germline refer to mouse. Read data end 1 residue before the CDR3 end; the end is taken from the germline J gene. The V and J genes are TRBV1 and TRBJ2-3; 9 bases match TRBD2. V shed 5 bases, J shed 0 bases, and the junction held 3 bases outside the gene matches. Germline CDR1 is NSQYPW and CDR2 is LRSPGD (reference sequence). The CDR3 sequence is 15 residues long. The CDR3 DNA, read in part, is TGCACCTGCAGTCCGGGACTGGGTAGTGCAGAAACGCTGTAT. It encodes CTCSPGLGSAETLY. The full CDR3 is CTCSPGLGSAETLYF. Full variable domain (remainder filled in from reference TRBV1 and TRBJ2-3): VTLLEQNPRWRLVPRGQAVNLRCILKNSQYPWMSWYQQDLQKQLQWLFTLRSPGDKEVKSLPGADYLATRVTDTELRLQVANMSQGRTLYCTCSPGLGSAETLYFGSGTRLTVL.

Note on this clone: Gene names and germline refer to mouse. Sequencing ends 1 residue short of the CDR3 end; the germline J gene provides the rest. The genes are TRBV26 and TRBJ2-3, with D unclear. CDR1 is KGHPV and CDR2 is FQNQEV in the germline V gene (reference sequence). The CDR3 sequence is 15 residues long. V lost 1 base and J 0 bases, leaving 8 bases between the germline ends. The CDR3 DNA, read in part, is TGTGCCAGCAGTCTGTTCGTTGATAGTGCAGAAACGCTGTAT. Translating it yields CASSLFVDSAETLY. The whole CDR3 region reads CASSLFVDSAETLYF.

For this clone: Genes and germline come from the mouse. The CDR3 DNA, read in part, is TGTGCCAGCAGTTTCCGGGACAATGCAAACTCCGACTACACC. Its protein product is CASSFRDNANSDYT. The whole CDR3 protein is CASSFRDNANSDYTF. The V call is TRBV14, the J call TRBJ1-2; possible D gene TRBD1, 6 bases. The read gets to within 1 residue of the CDR3 end, and the germline J gene fills in the rest. The ends were cut back, 1 base at V and 0 bases at J, with 10 bases in the middle. Germline V gene sequence: CDR1 SGHDT, CDR2 FRDEAV. The CDR3 is made up of 15 amino acids.

This clone was found a few times. Germline and genes here are mouse. The CDR3 end lies 1 residue beyond the end of the read and is filled in from the germline J gene. V usage is TRBV24 and J usage is TRBJ1-4, with D unclear. CDR3 length: 13 residues. Germline loops: CDR1 KGHTA, CDR2 FRNEEI. V was pared by 4 bases and J by 7 bases, with 10 bases between. The CDR3 DNA, read in part, is TGTGCCAGCAGTCCTCTCGGGGTCGAAAGATTATTT. Translated: CASSPLGVERLF. From start to end, the CDR3 is CASSPLGVERLFF.

About this clone itself: Gene names and germline match the mouse. Sequencing ends 1 residue short of the CDR3 end; the germline J gene provides the rest. This rearrangement joins TRBV13-3 to TRBJ2-7; no definite D call. V was clipped by 1 base and J by 0 bases, with 8 bases between them. CDR3 length equals 14 residues. The germline CDR1 and CDR2 sequences are NNHDY and SYVADS. The CDR3 loop reads CASSDNRISYEQYF. The CDR3 DNA, read in part, is TGTGCCAGCAGTGATAACAGAATCTCCTATGAACAGTAC.